The present T cell receptor beta chain was sequenced within a study of patients and donors after allogeneic stem cell transplantation (dated by TCRdb to 2019 to 2021). This clonotype appeared a few times. Its target antigen remains unknown. The sample holds no much larger clone one base away, and base qualities are not on file. From its cysteine to its phenylalanine, the CDR3 spans 14 amino acids. Just the 42-base CDR3 DNA is kept, in frame starting at base 1. The germline V and J ends show losses of 6 bases and 7 bases respectively, and no gene match explains 10 bases of the junction. CDR1 is given as DFQATT and CDR2 as SNEGSKA, both from the germline V gene (reference sequence). Libraries were made using RT-PCR. Sequencing used a NextSeq 550. The public reads were run again by TCRdb, first through fastp at Q25 and then through MiXCR, and only productive beta chains were kept. One record per CDR3 amino acid sequence lists the most common genes and DNA. In all, the sample holds about 230,000 distinct CDR3 sequences, and over 12% of those were seen once. Roughly 11% of the sample is in the top ten clones.

Sequencing was done on a sample of blood, either unsorted or a sorted T cell fraction (not recorded which). The receptor was isolated from a human donor who was either an allogeneic HSCT recipient or a stem cell or donor lymphocyte infusion donor (not recorded which). It is not recorded whose cells these are; they may come from a transplant donor. The rearranged chain carries TRBV20-1 and TRBJ2-3, with TRBD2 identical over 10 junction bases. CDR3 loop: CSASGTSGKYTQYF. The DNA sequence is as follows: TGCAGTGCGTCAGGCACTAGCGGGAAGTATACGCAGTATTTT.